The 19 T cell receptor beta chains listed next were all sequenced from one sample in a study of blood T cell repertoires in COVID-19. The table came from immunoSEQ multiplex PCR; TCRdb's copy has only in-frame clones and leaves some out. Seen here are approximately 140,000 clones, around 87% observed once, and the top ten hold 2% to 2.5%. Sequencing was done on a sample of peripheral blood. The receptors stem from a man in his 70s with active COVID-19.

The rearrangement links TRBV30 to TRBJ1-2; 7 nucleotides align to TRBD1. CDR1 GTSNPN and CDR2 SVGIG come from the germline V gene (reference sequence). There are 12 residues in the CDR3. The ends lost 4 bases at V and 6 bases at J; junction bases unmatched: 5. This CDR3 reads CAWMTGSDGYTF. As DNA, the CDR3 is TGTGCCTGGATGACAGGGTCCGATGGCTACACCTTC.

The gene calls are TRBV7-2 and TRBJ2-5; TRBD2 matches 7 bases. V lost 1 base and J lost 1; bases outside the gene matches: 9. Germline CDR1 SGHTA, CDR2 FQGNSA. This CDR3 has 17 residues. The CDR3 protein is CASSLGLSGRGQETQYF. Here the CDR3 DNA reads TGTGCCAGCAGCTTAGGACTCTCAGGGAGGGGCCAAGAGACCCAGTACTTC.

The V and J genes are TRBV24-1 and TRBJ2-2, with 7 nucleotides matching TRBD1. The junction had 7 bases not matched to a gene; V was cut back by 6 bases and J by 4 bases. This CDR3 is built from 15 residues. Germline CDR1 is KGHDR and CDR2 is SFDVKD. The CDR3 region is CATSPPGQSTGELFF. The CDR3 DNA reads as TGTGCCACCAGTCCACCGGGACAGTCCACCGGGGAGCTGTTTTTT.

This sequence joins TRBV27 and TRBJ2-1; possibly TRBD1 for D (6 bases). Germline V gene lookup returns CDR1 MNHEY and CDR2 SMNVEV (reference sequence). V lost 6 bases, J lost 6 bases, and 18 bases lay in between. The CDR3 covers 15 residues. CDR3 loop: CASSKQGPTSNEQFF. CDR3 DNA: TGTGCCAGCAGCAAACAGGGCCCTACGAGCAATGAGCAGTTCTTC.

The gene calls are TRBV30 and TRBJ2-3; a possible D gene is TRBD1 (5 bases). The V and J ends lost 2 bases and 0 bases respectively, with 9 bases between them. The CDR3 consists of 14 residues. The germline CDR1 and CDR2 sequences are GTSNPN and SVGIG (reference sequence). The chain's CDR3 is CAWSKGVSTDTQYF. The CDR3, as DNA: TGTGCCTGGAGTAAAGGGGTTAGCACAGATACGCAGTATTTT. The full variable domain, rest sourced from reference TRBV30 and TRBJ2-3, is SQTIHQWPATLVQPVGSPLSLECTVEGTSNPNLYWYRQAAGRGLQLLFYSVGIGQISSEVPQNLSASRPQDRQFILSSKKLLLSDSGFYLCAWSKGVSTDTQYFGPGTRLTVL.

V and J are TRBV18 and TRBJ2-1; TRBD2 matches at 8 bases. V lost 4 bases, J lost 0 bases, and 2 bases stayed unmatched. The CDR3 sequence is 15 residues long. The germline gives CDR1 KGHSH, CDR2 LQKENI. CDR3 in amino acids: CASSRAGDSYNEQFF. DNA of the CDR3: TGTGCCAGCTCACGAGCGGGAGACTCCTACAATGAGCAGTTCTTC.

The chain recombines TRBV28 with TRBJ1-4; no reliable D call. Germline loops: CDR1 MDHEN, CDR2 SYDVKM. Trimming stripped 2 bases from V and 0 bases from J, with 4 bases between. CDR3 size: 14 residues. CDR3 DNA: TGTGCCAGCAGTTTAGTCGCAACTAATGAAAAACTGTTTTTT. The encoded protein is CASSLVATNEKLFF.

The chain joins TRBV10-3 to TRBJ1-1, with D possibly matching TRBD1 (6 bases). Germline V lookup: CDR1 ENHRY, CDR2 SYGVKD. V gave up 10 bases and J gave up 2 bases, with 11 bases separating them. CDR3 length: 12 residues. The chain's CDR3 is CASRQDNTEAFF. In DNA, the CDR3 is TGTGCCAGCAGACAGGACAACACTGAAGCTTTCTTT.

The V gene is TRBV6-5, the J gene TRBJ2-5; 8 nucleotides match TRBD1. The germline V gene encodes CDR1 MNHEY and CDR2 SVGAGI. V was clipped by 6 bases and J by 0 bases; unmatched bases: 6. The CDR3 is 15 residues long. The CDR3 DNA reads TGTGCCAGCAGGGACAGGGAGGCGTACCAAGAGACCCAGTACTTC. It specifies CASRDREAYQETQYF.

V and J are TRBV5-1 and TRBJ2-3; D is perhaps TRBD2 (6 bases). Germline V gene sequence: CDR1 SGHRS, CDR2 YFSETQ. V was pared by 0 bases and J by 6 bases, with 11 bases between. The CDR3 loop spans 14 amino acids. This CDR3 is CASSLEGRTDTQYF. The CDR3 DNA sequence: TGCGCCAGCAGCTTGGAGGGGAGGACGGATACGCAGTATTTT.

As regards this clone: The same CDR3 can be traced to other DNA sequences in this sample. V is TRBV11-2 and J is TRBJ2-1; tentatively, D is TRBD2 (6 bases). Trimming cost V 0 bases and J 7 bases, with 10 bases left between them. Per the germline V gene, CDR1 is SGHAT and CDR2 is FQNNGV. The CDR3 has 14 amino acids. The CDR3 DNA reads TGTGCCAGCAGCTTAGACGGGAGTTATAATGAGCAGTTCTTC. Translated: CASSLDGSYNEQFF. Full variable domain (missing parts from reference TRBV11-2 and TRBJ2-1): EAGVAQSPRYKIIEKRQSVAFWCNPISGHATLYWYQQILGQGPKLLIQFQNNGVVDDSQLPKDRFSAERLKGVDSTLKIQPAKLEDSAVYLCASSLDGSYNEQFFGPGTRLTVL.

The CDR3: CASSGTGTGGEAFF. For the CDR3, the DNA is TGTGCCAGCAGCGGGACGGGGACAGGCGGCGAAGCTTTCTTT. The chain employs TRBV5-6 and TRBJ1-1, with 8 nucleotides matching TRBD1. CDR3 length equals 14 residues. CDR1 and CDR2 from the germline V gene are SGHDT and YYEEEE. V shed 4 bases, J shed 8 bases, and the junction held 10 bases outside the gene matches.

The chain uses TRBV18 and TRBJ2-5; D ambiguous. The germline V gene has CDR1 KGHSH and CDR2 LQKENI. Trimming pared 2 bases from V and 3 bases from J, leaving 10 bases between. This CDR3 is built from 14 residues. The CDR3 is CASSPSPAEETQYF. The CDR3 DNA sequence: TGTGCCAGCTCACCATCCCCGGCGGAAGAGACCCAGTACTTC.

V usage is TRBV2 and J usage is TRBJ2-3, with D perhaps matching TRBD1 (6 bases). Trimming cost V 2 bases and J 5 bases, with 17 bases left between them. CDR1 is SNHLY, CDR2 FYNNEI, per germline. The CDR3 sequence is 16 residues long. The CDR3 DNA follows: TGTGCCAGCAGTGAAAGGGACATCCCCCAGGGAGATACGCAGTATTTT. This gives the protein CASSERDIPQGDTQYF.

This clone was counted once. J is TRBJ2-1 and V is TRBV6-5; no clear D gene. This CDR3 contains 11 residues. Trimming took 4 bases from V and 8 from J, leaving 6 bases between them. Germline V gene data show CDR1 as MNHEY and CDR2 as SVGAGI. The CDR3 region is CASSSVYEQFF. The CDR3, as DNA: TGTGCCAGCAGTTCGGTATATGAGCAGTTCTTC.

The chain couples TRBV3-1 (or the pseudogene TRBV3-2) to TRBJ1-1; no reliable D call. Germline CDR1 and CDR2: LGHDT and YNNKEL (reference sequence). The V end was cut by 2 bases, the J end by 6 bases, with 10 bases between. CDR3 size: 13 residues. CDR3 in amino acids: CASSQTHSSEAFF. The CDR3 bases are TGTGCCAGCAGCCAAACGCATAGCTCTGAAGCTTTCTTT.

This clone was seen a few times. The chain uses TRBV9 and TRBJ2-7; the D gene is possibly TRBD1 (7 bases). In germline, CDR1 is SGDLS, CDR2 YYNGEE. This CDR3 spans 14 amino acids. V shed 2 bases and J shed 3 bases, with 12 bases lying between them. This chain's CDR3 is CASSVRDRVYEQYF. The CDR3 coding sequence is TGTGCCAGCAGCGTGCGGGACAGAGTCTACGAGCAGTACTTC.

This sequence joins TRBV23-1 and TRBJ2-3, with 11 bases aligning to TRBD1. TRBV23-1 is marked as an open reading frame, function uncertain. There are 18 residues in the CDR3. V was clipped by 3 bases and J by 1 base; unmatched bases: 9. Here the CDR3 reads CASSHFAKDRGRTDTQYF. Here the CDR3 DNA reads TGCGCCAGCAGTCATTTCGCGAAGGACAGGGGGCGCACAGATACGCAGTATTTT.

The V call is TRBV28, the J call TRBJ1-5; D is perhaps TRBD1 (5 bases). Per the germline V gene, CDR1 is MDHEN and CDR2 is SYDVKM. The CDR3 loop spans 13 amino acids. The V gene lost 2 bases and the J gene lost 6 bases, with 8 bases spanning the gap. DNA of the CDR3: TGTGCCAGCAGTTTACCTGGGGCTCAGCCCCAGCATTTT. Translation: CASSLPGAQPQHF.